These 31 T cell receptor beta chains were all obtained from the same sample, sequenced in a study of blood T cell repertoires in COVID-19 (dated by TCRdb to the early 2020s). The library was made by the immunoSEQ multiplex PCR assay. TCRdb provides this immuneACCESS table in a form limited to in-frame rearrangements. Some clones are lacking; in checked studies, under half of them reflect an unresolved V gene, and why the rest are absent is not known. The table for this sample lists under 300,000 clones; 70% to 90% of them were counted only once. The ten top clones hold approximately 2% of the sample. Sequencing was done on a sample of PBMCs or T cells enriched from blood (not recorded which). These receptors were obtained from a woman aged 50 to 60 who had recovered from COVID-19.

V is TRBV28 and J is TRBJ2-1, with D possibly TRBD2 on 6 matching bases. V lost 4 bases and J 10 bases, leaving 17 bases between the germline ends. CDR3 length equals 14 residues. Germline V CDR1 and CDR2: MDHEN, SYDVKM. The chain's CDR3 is CASSSPTGEQEQFF. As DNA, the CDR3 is TGTGCCAGCAGTTCCCCAACGGGAGAGCAAGAGCAGTTCTTC.

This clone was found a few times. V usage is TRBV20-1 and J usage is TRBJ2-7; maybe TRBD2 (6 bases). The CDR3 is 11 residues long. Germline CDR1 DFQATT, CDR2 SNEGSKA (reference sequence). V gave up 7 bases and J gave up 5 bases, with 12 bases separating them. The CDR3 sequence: CSGRDFNEQYF. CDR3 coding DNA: TGCAGTGGTCGGGACTTCAACGAGCAGTACTTC.

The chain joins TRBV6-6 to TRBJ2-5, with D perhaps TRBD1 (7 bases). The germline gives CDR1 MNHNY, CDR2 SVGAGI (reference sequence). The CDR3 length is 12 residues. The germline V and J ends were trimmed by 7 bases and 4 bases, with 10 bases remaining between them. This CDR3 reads CASNRGGETQYF. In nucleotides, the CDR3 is TGTGCCAGCAACAGGGGAGGAGAGACCCAGTACTTC.

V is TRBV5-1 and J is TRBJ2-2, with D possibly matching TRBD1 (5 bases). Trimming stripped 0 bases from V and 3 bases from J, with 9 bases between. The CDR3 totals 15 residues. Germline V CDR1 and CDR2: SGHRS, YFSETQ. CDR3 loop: CASSLAQGHTGELFF. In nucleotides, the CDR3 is TGCGCCAGCAGCTTGGCTCAGGGTCACACCGGGGAGCTGTTTTTT.

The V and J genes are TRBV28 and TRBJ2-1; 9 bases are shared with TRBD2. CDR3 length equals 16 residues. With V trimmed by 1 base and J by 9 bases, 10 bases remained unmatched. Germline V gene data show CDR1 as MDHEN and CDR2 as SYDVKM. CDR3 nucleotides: TGTGCCAGCAGTTTATATAGCGGGAGAGGGACGGGTGAGCAGTTCTTC. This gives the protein CASSLYSGRGTGEQFF.

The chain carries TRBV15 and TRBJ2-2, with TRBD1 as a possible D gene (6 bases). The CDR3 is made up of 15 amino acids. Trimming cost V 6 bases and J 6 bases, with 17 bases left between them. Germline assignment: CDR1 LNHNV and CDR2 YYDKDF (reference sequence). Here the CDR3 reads CATRTGSFSAGELFF. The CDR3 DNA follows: TGTGCCACCAGGACAGGAAGCTTCTCGGCCGGGGAGCTGTTTTTT.

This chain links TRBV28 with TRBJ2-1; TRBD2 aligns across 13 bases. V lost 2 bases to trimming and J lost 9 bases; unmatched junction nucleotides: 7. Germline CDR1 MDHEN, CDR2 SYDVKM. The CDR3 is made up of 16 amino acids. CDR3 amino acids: CASSLNGLAGVSEQFF. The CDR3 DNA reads TGTGCCAGCAGTTTAAATGGACTAGCGGGAGTAAGTGAGCAGTTCTTC.

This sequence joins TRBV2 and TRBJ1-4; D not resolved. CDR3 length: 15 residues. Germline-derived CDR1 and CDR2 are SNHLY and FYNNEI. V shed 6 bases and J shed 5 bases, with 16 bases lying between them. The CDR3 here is CASRSGAGLNEKLFF. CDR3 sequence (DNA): TGTGCCAGCAGGTCCGGCGCAGGTCTGAATGAAAAACTGTTTTTT.

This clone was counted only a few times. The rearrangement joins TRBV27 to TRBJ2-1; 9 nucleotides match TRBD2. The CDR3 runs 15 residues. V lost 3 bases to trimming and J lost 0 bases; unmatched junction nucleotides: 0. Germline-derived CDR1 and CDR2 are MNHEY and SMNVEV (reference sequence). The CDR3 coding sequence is TGTGCCAGCAGTTTTAGCGGGAGCTCCTACAATGAGCAGTTCTTC. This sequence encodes CASSFSGSSYNEQFF.

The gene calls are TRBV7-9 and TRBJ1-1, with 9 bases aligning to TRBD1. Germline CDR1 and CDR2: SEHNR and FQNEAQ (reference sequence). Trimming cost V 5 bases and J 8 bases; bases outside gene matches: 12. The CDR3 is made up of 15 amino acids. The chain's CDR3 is CASSLGTGQAIEAFF. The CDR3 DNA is TGTGCCAGCAGCCTAGGGACAGGGCAGGCGATAGAAGCTTTCTTT.

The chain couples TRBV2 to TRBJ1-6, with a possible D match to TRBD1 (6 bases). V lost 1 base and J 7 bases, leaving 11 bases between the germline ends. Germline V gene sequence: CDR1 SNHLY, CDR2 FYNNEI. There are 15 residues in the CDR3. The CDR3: CASSEVRDTNSPLHF. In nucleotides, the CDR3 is TGTGCCAGCAGTGAAGTTAGGGACACAAATTCACCCCTCCACTTT.

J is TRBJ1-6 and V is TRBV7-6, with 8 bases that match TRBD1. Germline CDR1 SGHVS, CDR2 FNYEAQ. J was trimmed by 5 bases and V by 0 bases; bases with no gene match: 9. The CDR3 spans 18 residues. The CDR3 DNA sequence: TGTGCCAGCAGCTTAGCGTCGTCAGGGGGCTGGAATAATTCACCCCTCCACTTT. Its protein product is CASSLASSGGWNNSPLHF.

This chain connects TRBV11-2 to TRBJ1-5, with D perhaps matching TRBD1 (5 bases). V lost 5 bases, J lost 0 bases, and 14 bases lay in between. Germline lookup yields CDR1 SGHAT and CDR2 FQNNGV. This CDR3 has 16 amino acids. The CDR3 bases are TGTGCCAGCAGCCTCAGGGCCGATAATAGCAATCAGCCCCAGCATTTT. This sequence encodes CASSLRADNSNQPQHF.

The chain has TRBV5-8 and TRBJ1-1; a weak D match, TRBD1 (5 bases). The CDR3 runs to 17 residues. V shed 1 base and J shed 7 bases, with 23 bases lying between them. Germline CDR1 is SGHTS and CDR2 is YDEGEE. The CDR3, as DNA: TGTGCCAGCAGCTTGAAACGCCCTCGGGACTCCGGACATGAAGCTTTCTTT. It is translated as CASSLKRPRDSGHEAFF.

The CDR3 DNA follows: TGTGCCAGCAGCTCTTTAGCGGGACAGGGAGAGCAGTACTTC. It is translated as CASSSLAGQGEQYF. The chain recombines TRBV5-4 with TRBJ2-7; TRBD1 is a possible D gene (9 bases). The CDR3 spans 14 residues. V dropped 3 bases and J dropped 7 bases, with 17 bases sitting between them. The germline V gene has CDR1 SGHNT and CDR2 YYREEE (reference sequence).

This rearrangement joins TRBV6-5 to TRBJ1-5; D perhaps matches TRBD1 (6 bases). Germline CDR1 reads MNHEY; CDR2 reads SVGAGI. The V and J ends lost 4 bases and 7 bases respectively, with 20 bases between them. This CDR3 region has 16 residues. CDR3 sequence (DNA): TGTGCCAGCAGTTCCCCCATAGGGGGGGCGAACCAGCCCCAGCATTTT. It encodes CASSSPIGGANQPQHF.

CDR3 coding DNA: TGTGCCAGCAGCTTGAGGGACAGGGTTAATGGTGGCTACACCTTC. The encoded protein is CASSLRDRVNGGYTF. The chain employs TRBV5-4 and TRBJ1-2, with TRBD1 identical over 9 bases. The CDR3 has 15 residues. J gave up 7 bases and V 1 base, and 8 bases lay outside the gene matches. In germline, CDR1 is SGHNT, CDR2 YYREEE (reference sequence).

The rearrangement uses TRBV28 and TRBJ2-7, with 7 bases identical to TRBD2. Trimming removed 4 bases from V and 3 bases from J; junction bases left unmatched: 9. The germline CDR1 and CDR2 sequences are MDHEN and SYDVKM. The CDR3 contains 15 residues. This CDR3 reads CASSSTSVSVYEQYF. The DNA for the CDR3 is TGTGCCAGCAGTTCAACTAGCGTCAGTGTCTACGAGCAGTACTTC.

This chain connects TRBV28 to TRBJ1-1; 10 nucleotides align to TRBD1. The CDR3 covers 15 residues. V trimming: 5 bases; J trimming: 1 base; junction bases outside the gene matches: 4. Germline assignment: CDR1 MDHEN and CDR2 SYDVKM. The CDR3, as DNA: TGTGCCAGCAGTGGGACAGGGGTGCCGAACACTGAAGCTTTCTTT. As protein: CASSGTGVPNTEAFF.

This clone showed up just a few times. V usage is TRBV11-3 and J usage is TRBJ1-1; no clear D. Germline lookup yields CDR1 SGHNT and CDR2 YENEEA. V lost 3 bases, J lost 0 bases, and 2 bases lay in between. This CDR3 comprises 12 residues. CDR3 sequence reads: CASSFMNTEAFF. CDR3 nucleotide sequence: TGTGCCAGCAGCTTTATGAACACTGAAGCTTTCTTT.

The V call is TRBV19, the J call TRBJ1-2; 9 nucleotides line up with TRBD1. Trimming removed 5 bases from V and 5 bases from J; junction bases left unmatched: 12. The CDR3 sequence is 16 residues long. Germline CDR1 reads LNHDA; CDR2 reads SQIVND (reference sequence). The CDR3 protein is CASSPLPGQGFYGYTF. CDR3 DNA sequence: TGTGCCAGTAGTCCCCTCCCGGGACAGGGATTTTATGGCTACACCTTC.

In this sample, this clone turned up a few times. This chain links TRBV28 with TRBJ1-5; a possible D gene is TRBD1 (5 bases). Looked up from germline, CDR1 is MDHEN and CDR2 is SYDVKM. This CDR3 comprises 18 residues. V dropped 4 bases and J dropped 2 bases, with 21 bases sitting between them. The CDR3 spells CASSSPIQGGDGNQPQHF. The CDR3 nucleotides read TGTGCCAGCAGTTCACCGATTCAGGGTGGTGATGGCAATCAGCCCCAGCATTTT.

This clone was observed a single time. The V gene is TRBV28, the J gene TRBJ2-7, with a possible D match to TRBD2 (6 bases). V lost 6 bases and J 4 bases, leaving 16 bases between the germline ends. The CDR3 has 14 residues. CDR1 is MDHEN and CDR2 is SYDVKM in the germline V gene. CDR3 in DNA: TGTGCCAGCAGGCCCTGGAGGGGCGGGTACGAGCAGTACTTC. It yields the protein CASRPWRGGYEQYF.

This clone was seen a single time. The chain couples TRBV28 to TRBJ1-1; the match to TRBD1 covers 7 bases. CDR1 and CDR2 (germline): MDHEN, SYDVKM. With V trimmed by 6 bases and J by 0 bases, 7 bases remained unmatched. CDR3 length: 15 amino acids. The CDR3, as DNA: TGTGCCAGCAGCGAAGGGGGACAGTTGAACACTGAAGCTTTCTTT. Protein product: CASSEGGQLNTEAFF.

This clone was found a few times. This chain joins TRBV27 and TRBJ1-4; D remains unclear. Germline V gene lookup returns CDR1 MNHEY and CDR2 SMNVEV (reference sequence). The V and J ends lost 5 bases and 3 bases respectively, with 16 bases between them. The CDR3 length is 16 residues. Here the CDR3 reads CASSAGWGRANEKLFF. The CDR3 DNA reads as TGTGCCAGCAGTGCGGGGTGGGGTAGGGCTAATGAAAAACTGTTTTTT. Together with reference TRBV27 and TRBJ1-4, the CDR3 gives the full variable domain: EAQVTQNPRYLITVTGKKLTVTCSQNMNHEYMSWYRQDPGLGLRQIYYSMNVEVTDKGDVPEGYKVSRKEKRNFPLILESPSPNQTSLYFCASSAGWGRANEKLFFGSGTQLSVL.

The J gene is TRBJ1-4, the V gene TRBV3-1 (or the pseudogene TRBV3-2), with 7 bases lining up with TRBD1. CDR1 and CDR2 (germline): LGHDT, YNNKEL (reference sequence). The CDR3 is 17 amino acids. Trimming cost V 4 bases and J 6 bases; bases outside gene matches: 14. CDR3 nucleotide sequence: TGTGCCAGCAGCCGAAGCCCGACAGGGCCCGGGGATGAAAAACTGTTTTTT. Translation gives CASSRSPTGPGDEKLFF.

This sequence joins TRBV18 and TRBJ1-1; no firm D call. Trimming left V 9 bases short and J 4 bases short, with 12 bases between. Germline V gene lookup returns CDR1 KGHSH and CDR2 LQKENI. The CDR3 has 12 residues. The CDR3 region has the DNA TGTGCCAGTACCCTGGAGGGCACTGAAGCTTTCTTT. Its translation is CASTLEGTEAFF.

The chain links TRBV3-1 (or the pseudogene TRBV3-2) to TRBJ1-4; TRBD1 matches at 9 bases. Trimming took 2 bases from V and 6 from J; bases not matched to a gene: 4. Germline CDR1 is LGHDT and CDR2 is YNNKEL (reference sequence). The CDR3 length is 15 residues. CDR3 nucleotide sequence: TGTGCCAGCAGCCAAACAGGGGGCGCGTATGAAAAACTGTTTTTT. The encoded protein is CASSQTGGAYEKLFF.

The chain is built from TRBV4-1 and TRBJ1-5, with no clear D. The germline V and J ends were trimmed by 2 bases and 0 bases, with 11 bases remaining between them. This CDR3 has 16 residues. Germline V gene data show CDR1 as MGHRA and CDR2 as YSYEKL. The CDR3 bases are TGCGCCAGCAGCCAACGGGGTTTAAATAGCAATCAGCCCCAGCATTTT. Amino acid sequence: CASSQRGLNSNQPQHF.

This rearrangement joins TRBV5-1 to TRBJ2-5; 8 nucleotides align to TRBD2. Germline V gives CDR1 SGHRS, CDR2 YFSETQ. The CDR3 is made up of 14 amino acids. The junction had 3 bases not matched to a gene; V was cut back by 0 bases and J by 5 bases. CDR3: CASSLAPGGETQYF. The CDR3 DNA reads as TGCGCCAGCAGCTTGGCCCCGGGAGGGGAGACCCAGTACTTC.

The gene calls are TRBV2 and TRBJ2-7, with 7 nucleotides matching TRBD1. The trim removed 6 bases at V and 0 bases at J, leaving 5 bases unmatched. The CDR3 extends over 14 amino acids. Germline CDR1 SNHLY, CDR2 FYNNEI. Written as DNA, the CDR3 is TGTGCCAGCAGACTGACAGGGAGCTCCTACGAGCAGTACTTC. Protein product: CASRLTGSSYEQYF. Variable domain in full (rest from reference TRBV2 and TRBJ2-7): EPEVTQTPSHQVTQMGQEVILRCVPISNHLYFYWYRQILGQKVEFLVSFYNNEISEKSEIFDDQFSVERPDGSNFTLKIRSTKLEDSAMYFCASRLTGSSYEQYFGPGTRLTVT.